The sequence of this T cell receptor (beta chain) was determined in a study of control samples from healthy donors and cancer patients. Germline-derived CDR1 and CDR2 are MNHEY and SVGAGI. This CDR3 is 13 amino acids long. V lost 7 bases, J lost 7 bases, and 16 bases lay in between. TCRdb keeps only in-frame clones here, not all; method: immunoSEQ multiplex PCR. The table has under 200,000 clones, about 90% seen once. The sequenced sample consisted of blood. This TCR came from a woman aged 25 to 39 in good health. The genes are TRBV6-5 and TRBJ1-1, with a weak D call TRBD1 (5 bases). CDR3 protein: CASMRVAGGEAFF. DNA for the CDR3: TGTGCCAGCATGAGGGTTGCCGGGGGTGAAGCTTTCTTT.